The next 27 T cell receptor beta chains were all read from a single sample in a study of glioma-infiltrating T cells (dated by TCRdb to about 2016). The instrument was an Illumina MiSeq. The iRepertoire nested amplicon-rescue multiplex PCR (arm-PCR) platform was used to amplify TCR alpha and beta CDR3 regions from RNA. The raw public reads went through TCRdb reprocessing: fastp at Q25, MiXCR clone calling, in-frame beta chains kept. Rows with a matching CDR3 protein are joined into one entry that keeps the most common DNA and genes. The sample table shows approximately 140,000 distinct CDR3 sequences, and under 25% are seen once. The ten largest clonotypes hold roughly 29% of the sample. The sample comprised glioma tissue, nonneoplastic brain tissue, or PBMCs (not recorded which). The receptors come from a human donor with low-grade glioma or glioblastoma, undergoing nonglioma brain surgery, or in good health (not recorded which).

About this clonotype: This may arise from a read error, as a much more abundant clone is one base away. The rearrangement uses TRBV6-2 or TRBV6-3 and TRBJ2-1; D not resolved. This CDR3 has 15 amino acids. Germline V CDR1 and CDR2: MNHEY, SVGEGT. Written as DNA, the CDR3 is TGTACCAGCAGTTTATTTTGGACGGGTAACAATGAGCAGTTCTTC. It specifies CTSSLFWTGNNEQFF.

The V call is TRBV5-1, the J call TRBJ2-1, with D perhaps given as TRBD1 or TRBD2 (5 bases each). CDR1 and CDR2 from the germline V gene are SGHRS and YFSETQ. The CDR3 is 14 residues long. The ends were cut back, 4 bases at V and 7 bases at J, with 15 bases in the middle. The CDR3 DNA is TGCGCCAGCAGCCCGATTCAGGGCGGGAATGAGCAGTTCTTC. Amino acid sequence: CASSPIQGGNEQFF.

The chain uses TRBV20-1 and TRBJ2-3; 7 positions agree with TRBD2. Unmatched junction bases numbered 5, after V lost 0 bases and J lost 5 bases. The CDR3 consists of 14 residues. CDR1 is DFQATT and CDR2 is SNEGSKA in the germline V gene (reference sequence). In DNA form, the CDR3 reads TGCAGTGCTAGAGAGCGGGGGATAATAGATACGCAGTATTTT. Encoded protein: CSARERGIIDTQYF.

This clonotype was detected only a few times. The CDR3 protein is CASSPDRSLGPQHF. The CDR3 region has the DNA TGTGCCAGCAGCCCTGACAGATCCCTGGGGCCCCAGCATTTT. The J gene is TRBJ1-5, the V gene TRBV6-1; TRBD1 is a possible D gene (5 bases). Trimming took off 6 bases at V and 9 bases at J, with 18 bases between the two ends. The CDR3 loop spans 14 amino acids. CDR1 is MNHNS, CDR2 SASEGT, per germline.

Comments on this clonotype: A much larger clone lies a single base off, so this may be a read error. The chain has TRBV12-3 or TRBV12-4 and TRBJ2-3; D is unclear. The CDR3 contains 13 residues. As DNA, the CDR3 is TGTGCCGGCAGTTTGATAACCACAGATACGCAGTATTTT. Residues: CAGSLITTDTQYF.

With regard to this clonotype: This sequence may be a read error, since a much larger clone differs from it by one base. This chain joins TRBV20-1 and TRBJ2-1; a possible D gene is TRBD2 (6 bases). There are 16 residues in the CDR3. Germline V gives CDR1 DFQATT, CDR2 SNEGSKA (reference sequence). Trimming stripped 3 bases from V and 10 bases from J, with 25 bases between. Here the CDR3 reads CSARGGRQFRDGEQFF. The CDR3, as DNA: TGCAGTGCTAGGGGAGGTAGGCAGTTCCGCGACGGGGAGCAGTTCTTC.

This clonotype was recorded at least ten times. The chain is built from TRBV27 and TRBJ1-5, with TRBD1 as a possible D gene (6 bases). The CDR3 extends over 16 amino acids. The V end was cut by 6 bases, the J end by 0 bases, with 15 bases between. The germline V gene has CDR1 MNHEY and CDR2 SMNVEV (reference sequence). This chain's CDR3 is CASRGGGLTSNQPQHF. The CDR3 region has the DNA TGTGCCAGCAGGGGAGGGGGACTTACTAGCAATCAGCCCCAGCATTTT.

This clonotype was seen at least ten times. The chain combines TRBV27 with TRBJ1-2, with D maybe TRBD1 (6 bases). Trimming took 5 bases from V and 2 from J, leaving 9 bases between them. There are 13 residues in the CDR3. Germline lookup yields CDR1 MNHEY and CDR2 SMNVEV (reference sequence). The CDR3 coding sequence is TGTGCCAGCAGTGTACAGGGAAACTATGGCTACACCTTC. Translating gives CASSVQGNYGYTF.

This clonotype was observed many times. The chain uses TRBV20-1 and TRBJ2-3, with no clear D. V lost 6 bases and J 4 bases, leaving 8 bases between the germline ends. Germline V gene lookup returns CDR1 DFQATT and CDR2 SNEGSKA (reference sequence). The CDR3 totals 11 residues. CDR3 in amino acids: CSAEQPDTQYF. The CDR3 nucleotides are TGCAGTGCGGAACAGCCAGATACGCAGTATTTT.

This clonotype was seen at least ten times. This rearrangement joins TRBV20-1 to TRBJ2-7; 7 bases match TRBD2. V lost 1 base, J lost 3 bases, and 6 bases stayed unmatched. CDR1 and CDR2 (germline): DFQATT, SNEGSKA (reference sequence). The length of the CDR3 is 14 residues. The CDR3 nucleotides read TGCAGTGCTAGAGGGCTAGCGGAATACTACGAGCAGTACGTC. It yields the protein CSARGLAEYYEQYV.

There are a few counts of this clonotype. V usage is TRBV5-5 and J usage is TRBJ1-5; D unclear. Germline V gene sequence: CDR1 SGHKS, CDR2 YYEKEE (reference sequence). This CDR3 region has 13 residues. Trimming left V 0 bases short and J 7 bases short, with 8 bases between. The CDR3 region has the DNA TGTGCCAGCAGCTTGGCCACGAAACAGCCCCAGCATTTT. Its translation: CASSLATKQPQHF.

This clonotype has ten or more counts. This sequence joins TRBV20-1 and TRBJ1-1, with D hard to call. The V gene's germline CDR1 is DFQATT and CDR2 SNEGSKA (reference sequence). Trimming cost V 1 base and J 7 bases, with 16 bases left between them. This CDR3 contains 14 residues. CDR3 sequence: CSARAAGWRDEAFF. CDR3 bases: TGCAGTGCTAGAGCGGCCGGTTGGAGGGATGAAGCTTTCTTT.

This clonotype was observed at least ten times. The V gene is TRBV15, the J gene TRBJ1-4, with 9 bases identical to TRBD1. Germline lookup yields CDR1 LNHNV and CDR2 YYDKDF (reference sequence). The V and J ends lost 1 base and 6 bases, in that order; junction bases with no gene match: 3. The CDR3 has 15 amino acids. The CDR3, as DNA: TGTGCCACCAGCAGAGGGGACAGGGAGTATGAAAAACTGTTTTTT. Translation gives CATSRGDREYEKLFF.

A remark on this clonotype: A single base separates this from a much larger clone, so it may be a read error. V gene TRBV6-1 combines with J gene TRBJ2-1; 9 nucleotides align to TRBD1. The germline CDR1 and CDR2 sequences are MNHNS and SASEGT. This CDR3 is built from 17 residues. V lost 7 bases and J lost 0; bases outside the gene matches: 10. The chain's CDR3 is CASNLKGQGNSYNEQFF. The CDR3 nucleotides read TGTGCCAGCAATCTGAAAGGACAGGGGAACTCCTACAATGAGCAGTTCTTC.

The chain couples TRBV3-1 to TRBJ1-1, with 8 bases matching TRBD1. V was pared by 4 bases and J by 1 base, with 5 bases of the junction left unmatched. Germline CDR1 is LGHDT and CDR2 is YNNKEL (reference sequence). The CDR3 is made up of 15 amino acids. The CDR3 sequence: CASSPNRGGNTEAFF. In DNA form, the CDR3 reads TGTGCCAGCAGCCCAAACAGGGGGGGGAACACTGAAGCTTTCTTT. Supplemented by reference TRBV3-1 and TRBJ1-1, the full variable domain reads DTAVSQTPKYLVTQMGNDKSIKCEQNLGHDTMYWYKQDSKKFLKIMFSYNNKELIINETVPNRFSPKSPDKAHLNLHINSLELGDSAVYFCASSPNRGGNTEAFFGQGTRLTVV.

In its sample, this clonotype was seen a few times. The rearrangement links TRBV19 to TRBJ1-1; D possibly corresponds to TRBD1 (5 bases). Trimming shortened V by 1 base and J by 2 bases, and 11 bases separated the two germline ends. The CDR3 is 15 amino acids. The germline CDR1 and CDR2 sequences are LNHDA and SQIVND (reference sequence). The CDR3 sequence is CASSIGGDFNTEAFF. Written as DNA, the CDR3 is TGTGCCAGTAGTATAGGGGGGGATTTTAACACTGAAGCTTTCTTT.

This sequence joins TRBV27 and TRBJ1-6, with D maybe TRBD1 (6 bases). The CDR3 is made up of 15 amino acids. Trimming took 6 bases from V and 8 from J, leaving 17 bases between them. Germline CDR1 reads MNHEY; CDR2 reads SMNVEV (reference sequence). The CDR3 nucleotides read TGTGCCAGCAGGTCGTTGGGGGCAGGGCATTCACCCCTCCACTTT. Encoded protein: CASRSLGAGHSPLHF.

Remarks on this clonotype: Possible read error: a much larger clone is one base away. The V gene is TRBV7-2, the J gene TRBJ1-1; perhaps TRBD1 as D (5 bases). This CDR3 has 13 amino acids. Germline CDR1 SGHTA, CDR2 FQGNSA. The CDR3 region has the DNA TGTGCCACCAGCAGAGTATCGGGGGGGGAAGCTTCCTTT. It is translated as CATSRVSGGEASF.

This clonotype was seen ten or more times. This rearrangement joins TRBV6-1 to TRBJ1-1, with 11 bases identical to TRBD1. The CDR3 has 14 amino acids. Germline loops: CDR1 MNHNS, CDR2 SASEGT. V lost 3 bases, J lost 5 bases, and 2 bases stayed unmatched. The CDR3 protein is CASSEDRGQTEAFF. Here the CDR3 DNA reads TGTGCCAGCAGTGAGGACAGGGGGCAAACTGAAGCTTTCTTT.

V usage is TRBV20-1 and J usage is TRBJ2-7; D is possibly TRBD1 or TRBD2 (5 bases each). The CDR3 consists of 12 residues. Trimming stripped 3 bases from V and 5 bases from J, with 11 bases between. CDR1 and CDR2 (germline): DFQATT, SNEGSKA (reference sequence). CDR3 region: CSASQGEDEQYV. CDR3 coding DNA: TGCAGTGCTAGCCAGGGAGAGGACGAGCAGTACGTC.

Ten or more counts support this clonotype. The chain recombines TRBV20-1 with TRBJ2-5, with TRBD1 identical over 9 bases. This CDR3 region has 14 residues. V dropped 0 bases and J dropped 5; count of bases not matched to a gene: 4. Germline CDR1 and CDR2: DFQATT and SNEGSKA (reference sequence). CDR3 sequence reads: CSARDTGGAETQYF. The CDR3 DNA is TGCAGTGCTAGAGATACAGGGGGCGCGGAGACCCAGTACTTC.

The chain has TRBV7-6 and TRBJ1-1; D possibly corresponds to TRBD1 (6 bases). V was trimmed by 0 bases and J by 0 bases, leaving 14 bases between them. Germline lookup yields CDR1 SGHVS and CDR2 FNYEAQ. The CDR3 sequence is 17 residues long. The CDR3 DNA reads as TGTGCCAGCAGCTTAGCGCCGGACAGCTTTATGAACACTGAAGCTTTCTTT. This translates into CASSLAPDSFMNTEAFF.

With respect to this clonotype: It may be a read error: a sequence one base away is much more abundant. The rearrangement uses TRBV28 and TRBJ2-5; maybe TRBD2 (6 bases). V gave up 3 bases and J gave up 2 bases, with 13 bases separating them. This CDR3 contains 15 residues. Germline CDR1 reads MDHEN; CDR2 reads SYDVKM. CDR3 nucleotides: TGTGCCAGCAGTTTCTCTAGCCGGGGGCAAGAGACCCAGTACTTC. This codes for CASSFSSRGQETQYF.

This clonotype was observed at least ten times. The rearrangement joins TRBV6-6 to TRBJ2-7; no firm D call. CDR1 is MNHNY and CDR2 is SVGAGI in the germline V gene (reference sequence). V lost 0 bases to trimming and J lost 1 base, with 7 bases between them. The CDR3 has 14 amino acids. This CDR3 is CASSYSGGSYEQYV. CDR3 DNA: TGTGCCAGCAGTTACTCCGGTGGTTCCTACGAGCAGTACGTC.

This clonotype was seen only a few times. This sequence joins TRBV7-2 and TRBJ2-3; D may be TRBD1 (5 bases). V lost 6 bases, J lost 1 base, and 11 bases lay in between. The CDR3 totals 14 residues. Germline CDR1 reads SGHTA; CDR2 reads FQGNSA. CDR3 region: CASSFDSGTDTQYF. The DNA of the CDR3 is TGTGCCAGCAGTTTCGACAGCGGCACAGATACGCAGTATTTT.

The chain links TRBV19 to TRBJ2-5; no firm D call. Looked up from germline, CDR1 is LNHDA and CDR2 is SQIVND (reference sequence). The CDR3 loop spans 14 amino acids. The V end was cut by 3 bases, the J end by 1 base, with 9 bases between. This CDR3 reads CASSMGTAQETQYF. CDR3 coding DNA: TGTGCCAGTAGTATGGGTACGGCCCAAGAGACCCAGTACTTC.

This sequence joins TRBV20-1 and TRBJ2-7, with TRBD2 as a possible D gene (6 bases). The CDR3 is made up of 14 amino acids. The V end was cut by 0 bases, the J end by 5 bases, with 14 bases between. Germline V lookup: CDR1 DFQATT, CDR2 SNEGSKA (reference sequence). CDR3: CSARDKRVSDEQYV. The CDR3 bases are TGCAGTGCTAGAGATAAGCGGGTTTCTGACGAGCAGTACGTC.